The 12 T cell receptor beta chains in this list originate from one sample, sequenced in a study of cytomegalovirus exposure and HLA in healthy donors. The PCR used 60 Vbeta and 13 Jbeta primers. Profiling relied on immunoSEQ multiplex PCR, and the TCRdb table lists in-frame clones only, not all of them. The data show approximately 70,000 clones, and the top ten clones hold about 5%. The sample comprised PBMCs. These receptors were collected from a woman aged 40 to 50 in good health and CMV-seropositive.

V and J are TRBV5-1 and TRBJ2-1, with 9 bases lining up with TRBD1. The CDR3 runs 15 residues. Germline CDR1 SGHRS, CDR2 YFSETQ. V shed 7 bases, J shed 1 base, and the junction held 6 bases outside the gene matches. The CDR3 DNA reads TGCGCCAGCGGGACCGGGACAGGGTCCTACAATGAGCAGTTCTTC. Encoded protein: CASGTGTGSYNEQFF.

CDR3 nucleotide sequence: TGTGCCAGCAGCCCGACTAGCACATCATACGAGCAGTACTTC. The encoded protein is CASSPTSTSYEQYF. The chain recombines TRBV4-2 with TRBJ2-7; 7 bases map to TRBD2. Germline V gene sequence: CDR1 LGHNA, CDR2 YNFKEQ. J was trimmed by 4 bases and V by 4 bases; bases with no gene match: 7. The length of the CDR3 is 14 residues.

The rearrangement uses TRBV2 and TRBJ1-1; D possibly corresponds to TRBD1 (5 bases). CDR1 SNHLY and CDR2 FYNNEI come from the germline V gene. Trimming left V 6 bases short and J 1 base short, with 12 bases between. The CDR3 contains 14 residues. Here the CDR3 DNA reads TGTGCCAGCAGAGTTACCCAGGGGAACACTGAAGCTTTCTTT. It translates to CASRVTQGNTEAFF.

The V call is TRBV27, the J call TRBJ2-3; weak D call: TRBD1 (6 bases). The CDR3 runs 17 residues. Per the germline V gene, CDR1 is MNHEY and CDR2 is SMNVEV (reference sequence). Trimming stripped 2 bases from V and 0 bases from J, with 15 bases between. CDR3 sequence (DNA): TGTGCCAGCAGTTTACAGGGGCAGGGCCCTAGCACAGATACGCAGTATTTT. Translated: CASSLQGQGPSTDTQYF.

The genes are TRBV6-5 and TRBJ2-5; perhaps TRBD1 as D (5 bases). The CDR3 runs 16 residues. V shed 2 bases and J shed 5 bases, with 18 bases lying between them. Germline V gene data show CDR1 as MNHEY and CDR2 as SVGAGI. The CDR3 coding sequence is TGTGCCAGCAGTTACCAACCGACAGTAATGGGGGAGACCCAGTACTTC. Amino acids: CASSYQPTVMGETQYF.

The chain joins TRBV6-1 to TRBJ2-3, with TRBD1 as a possible D gene (6 bases). Germline CDR1 and CDR2: MNHNS and SASEGT. The V and J ends lost 1 base and 0 bases respectively, with 14 bases between them. This CDR3 is built from 17 residues. The CDR3 DNA sequence: TGTGCCAGCAGTGAAGTGGTGGCAGGGGCTAGCACAGATACGCAGTATTTT. It is translated as CASSEVVAGASTDTQYF.

The chain couples TRBV28 to TRBJ2-5; 9 bases align to TRBD1. The CDR3 runs to 15 residues. V shed 6 bases, J shed 5 bases, and the junction held 10 bases outside the gene matches. CDR1 MDHEN and CDR2 SYDVKM come from the germline V gene. CDR3 amino acids: CASSPTGTGRETQYF. CDR3 nucleotide sequence: TGTGCCAGCAGCCCCACCGGGACAGGGCGGGAGACCCAGTACTTC.

The CDR3 region has the DNA TGTGCCAGCGCATCCGGGACTAGCGACACAGATACGCAGTATTTT. Its protein is CASASGTSDTDTQYF. V and J are TRBV18 and TRBJ2-3; 10 positions agree with TRBD2. The J segment lost 2 bases and the V segment lost 8 bases, leaving 7 bases of the junction unmatched. This CDR3 has 15 residues. CDR1 is KGHSH, CDR2 LQKENI, per germline.

The CDR3 here is CASSIVSALGGKTQYF. Here the CDR3 DNA reads TGTGCCAGTAGTATCGTCTCGGCATTGGGGGGAAAGACCCAGTACTTC. The J gene is TRBJ2-5, the V gene TRBV19, with a possible D match to TRBD2 (6 bases). V was shortened by 3 bases and J by 6 bases, with 20 bases between the two germline ends. CDR3 length: 16 residues. Germline lookup yields CDR1 LNHDA and CDR2 SQIVND (reference sequence).

This chain uses TRBV10-3 with TRBJ1-6; TRBD1 might be the D (6 bases). The germline V gene encodes CDR1 ENHRY and CDR2 SYGVKD. CDR3 length equals 15 residues. The V end lost 0 bases, the J end lost 6 bases, and 9 bases lay between the germline ends. Here the CDR3 reads CAISESGQSNSPLHF. The CDR3 nucleotides read TGTGCCATCAGTGAGTCCGGACAGAGTAATTCACCCCTCCACTTT.

V gene TRBV7-2 combines with J gene TRBJ2-5; D unresolved. The DNA matches TRBJ2-7 better at its end, which makes the J call doubtful. CDR1 SGHTA and CDR2 FQGNSA come from the germline V gene. The CDR3 covers 13 residues. The CDR3 DNA reads TGTGCCAGCAGCTTAGGTCCTTCCTACGAGCAGTACTTC. It translates to CASSLGPSYEQYF.

J is TRBJ2-1 and V is TRBV11-3; 10 bases line up with TRBD2. This CDR3 has 17 residues. V shed 3 bases and J 8 bases; nucleotides not matched to a gene: 13. The germline CDR1 and CDR2 sequences are SGHNT and YENEEA. The CDR3 region is CASSFNGASGGLDEQFF. As DNA, the CDR3 is TGTGCCAGCAGCTTTAACGGGGCTAGCGGGGGCCTTGATGAGCAGTTCTTC.